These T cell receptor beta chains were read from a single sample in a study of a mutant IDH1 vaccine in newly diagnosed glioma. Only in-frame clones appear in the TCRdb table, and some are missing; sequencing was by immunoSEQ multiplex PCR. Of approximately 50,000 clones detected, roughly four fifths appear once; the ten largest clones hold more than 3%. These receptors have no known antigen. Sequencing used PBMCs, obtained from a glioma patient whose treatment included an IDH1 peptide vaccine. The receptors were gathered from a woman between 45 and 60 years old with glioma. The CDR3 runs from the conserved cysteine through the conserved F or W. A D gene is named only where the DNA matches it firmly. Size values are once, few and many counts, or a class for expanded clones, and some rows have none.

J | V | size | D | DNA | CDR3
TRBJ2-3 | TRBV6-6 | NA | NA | TGTGCCAGCAGTTCCCCATTGCGGGATACGCAGTATTTT | CASSSPLRDTQYF
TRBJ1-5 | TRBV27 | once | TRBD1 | TGTGCCAGCAGTATAACAGGGGGCTATCAGCCCCAGCATTTT | CASSITGGYQPQHF
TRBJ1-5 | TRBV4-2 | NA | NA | TGTGCCAGCAGCCAAGACGGTTGGGGGGGGAGCAATCAGCCCCAGCATTTT | CASSQDGWGGSNQPQHF
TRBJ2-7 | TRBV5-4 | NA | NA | TGTGCCAGCAGCTTTGCAGGGGGACTCTCCTACGAGCAGTACTTC | CASSFAGGLSYEQYF
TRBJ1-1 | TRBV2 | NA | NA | TGTGCCAGCAGTTTTAGTTCAGGGGAGTTCTCTGCGGGGACTGAAGCTTTCTTT | CASSFSSGEFSAGTEAFF
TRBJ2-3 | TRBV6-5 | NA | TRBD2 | TGTGCCAGCAGTATCAGGACTAGCAGAGATACGCAGTATTTT | CASSIRTSRDTQYF
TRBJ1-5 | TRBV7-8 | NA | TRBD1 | TGTGCCAGCAGCTTGGGACAGGGAGGGCAGCCCCAGCATTTT | CASSLGQGGQPQHF
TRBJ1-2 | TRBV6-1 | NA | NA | TGTGCCAGCAGTGAAGGACCGACGGGCTATGGCTACACCTTC | CASSEGPTGYGYTF
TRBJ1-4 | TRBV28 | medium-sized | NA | TGTGCCAGCAGTTTATTAGGGGGGGTTAATGAAAAACTGTTTTTT | CASSLLGGVNEKLFF
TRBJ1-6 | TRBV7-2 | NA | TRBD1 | TGTGCCAGCAGGACAGGGGGGTATAATTCACCCCTCCACTTT | CASRTGGYNSPLHF
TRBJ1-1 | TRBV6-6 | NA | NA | TGTGCCAGCAGTGGGAGGACGGGGGCTGACACTGAAGCTTTCTTT | CASSGRTGADTEAFF
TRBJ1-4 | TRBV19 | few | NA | TGTGCCACCGGGGAACGCTTTAAACTGTTTTTT | CATGERFKLFF
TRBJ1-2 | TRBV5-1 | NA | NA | TGCGCCAGCAGCTTGGGCACGGTCGGTTACTATGGCTACACCTTC | CASSLGTVGYYGYTF
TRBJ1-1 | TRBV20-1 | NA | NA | TGCAGTGCTATCCCTCGAACTGAAGCTTTCTTT | CSAIPRTEAFF
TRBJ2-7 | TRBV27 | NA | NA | TGTGCCAGCAGCCTCCTTGGGACGGGGACCTCCTACGAGCAGTACTTC | CASSLLGTGTSYEQYF
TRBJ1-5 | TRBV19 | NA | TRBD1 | TGTGCCAGTAGCATCCAGGGGGCAGCCAATCAGCCCCAGCATTTT | CASSIQGAANQPQHF
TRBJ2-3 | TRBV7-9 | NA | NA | TGTGCCAGCACCCCAAGGGGCTCCGGGGGGCGGGGCACAGATACGCAGTATTTT | CASTPRGSGGRGTDTQYF
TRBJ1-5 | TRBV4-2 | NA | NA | TGTGCCAGCAGCCAAGCGGCGCAGGGGATGGGTAATCAGCCCCAGCATTTT | CASSQAAQGMGNQPQHF
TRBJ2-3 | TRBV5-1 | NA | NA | TGCGCCAGCAGTCTGGGACGGACTACTAACACAGATACGCAGTATTTT | CASSLGRTTNTDTQYF
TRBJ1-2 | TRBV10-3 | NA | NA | TGTGCCATCAGTGTAAACTATGGCTACACCTTC | CAISVNYGYTF
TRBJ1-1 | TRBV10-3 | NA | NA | TGTGCCATCAGCCCCTGGACAGATACCCAGAACACTGAAGCTTTCTTT | CAISPWTDTQNTEAFF
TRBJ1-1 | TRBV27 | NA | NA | TGTGCCAGCAGAAGGACGGCGAACACTGAAGCTTTCTTT | CASRRTANTEAFF
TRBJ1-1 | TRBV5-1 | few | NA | TGCGCCAGCAGCCCCGGGACTACCGCTGAAGCTTTCTTT | CASSPGTTAEAFF
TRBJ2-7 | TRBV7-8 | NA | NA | TGTGCCAGCAGCTTAGCGAGTCAGGCCAGGGGCTACGAGCAGTACTTC | CASSLASQARGYEQYF
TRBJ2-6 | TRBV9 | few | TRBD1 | TGTGCCAGCAGCGAACAGGGGAGCGGGGCCAACGTCCTGACTTTC | CASSEQGSGANVLTF
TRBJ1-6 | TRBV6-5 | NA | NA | TGTGCCAGCAGTTACTCCTGGACAGCGAGTTCACCCCTCCACTTT | CASSYSWTASSPLHF
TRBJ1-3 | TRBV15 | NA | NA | TGTGCCACCAGCGAAAGGACCCCGGTCTGGGGAGGAAACACCATATATTTT | CATSERTPVWGGNTIYF
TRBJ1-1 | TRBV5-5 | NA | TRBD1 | TGTGCCAGCAGCTTGCAGGGGGTGGGGACTGACACTGAAGCTTTCTTT | CASSLQGVGTDTEAFF
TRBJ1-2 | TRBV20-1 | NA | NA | TGCAGTGCTAGTTTCCCCCTAGGCTACACCTTC | CSASFPLGYTF
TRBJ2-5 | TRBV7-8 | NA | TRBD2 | TGTGCCAGCAGCTTATTTGCGGGGGGCCAGAGCGAGACCCAGTACTTC | CASSLFAGGQSETQYF
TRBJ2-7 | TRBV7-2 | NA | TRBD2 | TGTGCCAGCAGCTTAGCGGGGGGGGAGTACGAGCAGTACTTC | CASSLAGGEYEQYF
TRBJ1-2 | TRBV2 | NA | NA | TGTGCCAGCACATGGCAGAACTATGGCTACACCTTC | CASTWQNYGYTF
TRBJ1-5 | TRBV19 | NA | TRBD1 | TGTGCCAGTAGTATGACAGGGGGCGCGTACAATCAGCCCCAGCATTTT | CASSMTGGAYNQPQHF
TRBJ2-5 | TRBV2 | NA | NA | TGTGCCAGCAGTGAAGACCGGAGCGATTCCCGGGAGACCCAGTACTTC | CASSEDRSDSRETQYF
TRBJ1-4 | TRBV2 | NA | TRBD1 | TGTGCCAGCAGTGGAGGACAGGGGGATGAAAAACTGTTTTTT | CASSGGQGDEKLFF
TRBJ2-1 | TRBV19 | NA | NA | TGTGCCAGTAGTATTAAGGAGCGAGTGGGCCAGTTCTTC | CASSIKERVGQFF
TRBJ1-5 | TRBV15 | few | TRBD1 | TGTGCCACCAGGGGAGACAGGGGGAACAATCAGCCCCAGCATTTT | CATRGDRGNNQPQHF
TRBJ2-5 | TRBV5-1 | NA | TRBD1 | TGCGCCAGCAGCCTAGGACAGGGGGAGACCCAGTACTTC | CASSLGQGETQYF
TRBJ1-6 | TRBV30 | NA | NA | TGTGCCTGGAGGGGTCATGGGACTGCCTATAATTCACCCCTCCACTTT | CAWRGHGTAYNSPLHF
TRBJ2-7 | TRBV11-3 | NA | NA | TGTGCCAGCAGCTTAGATCAGACTGCTGACTACGAGCAGTACTTC | CASSLDQTADYEQYF
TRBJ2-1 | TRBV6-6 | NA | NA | TGTGCCAGCGGATCGGGCCCTTCCAATGAGCAGTTCTTC | CASGSGPSNEQFF
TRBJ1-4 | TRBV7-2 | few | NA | TGTGCCAGCAGCTCTTTAGTGGAAAAACTGTTTTTT | CASSSLVEKLFF
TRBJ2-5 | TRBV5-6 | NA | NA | TGTGCCAGCAGCTTGGGTGGGGGAAAGACCCAGTACTTC | CASSLGGGKTQYF
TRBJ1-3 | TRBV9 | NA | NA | TGTGCCAGCAGCCCCGCAGTGGGTTCTGGAAACACCATATATTTT | CASSPAVGSGNTIYF
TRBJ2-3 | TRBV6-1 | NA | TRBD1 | TGTGCCAGCAGTCACCGGGACAGGGGAACAGATACGCAGTATTTT | CASSHRDRGTDTQYF
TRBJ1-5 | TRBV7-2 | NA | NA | TGTGCCAGCAGAGGGATTTTAGGGAATCAGCCCCAGCATTTT | CASRGILGNQPQHF
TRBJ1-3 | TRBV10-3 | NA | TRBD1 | TGTGCCATCAGACAGGGGTCCTCTGGAAACACCATATATTTT | CAIRQGSSGNTIYF